The T cell receptor beta chain described here comes from a study of T cell clonality in common variable immunodeficiency. The V end was cut by 3 bases, the J end by 3 bases, with 8 bases between. Germline V gives CDR1 LNHDA, CDR2 SQIVND (reference sequence). This CDR3 spans 13 amino acids. The method was immunoSEQ multiplex PCR; TCRdb's version includes in-frame clones alone and lacks a portion of them. The sample presents roughly 42,000 clones, none singletons. Study-level results: Links between repertoire features and CVID complications were heterogeneity-limited.

This clone was recorded many times. The antigen is undetermined. The CDR3 end is not reached by the read, which stops 3 residues before it; the germline J gene fills it in. Specimen: peripheral blood mononuclear cells. This TCR derives from a person between 18 and 75 years old in good health. The chain links TRBV19 to TRBJ1-1; D is unclear. The DNA read from the CDR3 is TGTGCCAGTAGTATCTCAGGATACACTGAA. As protein: CASSISGYTE. The CDR3 as a whole reads CASSISGYTEAFF.